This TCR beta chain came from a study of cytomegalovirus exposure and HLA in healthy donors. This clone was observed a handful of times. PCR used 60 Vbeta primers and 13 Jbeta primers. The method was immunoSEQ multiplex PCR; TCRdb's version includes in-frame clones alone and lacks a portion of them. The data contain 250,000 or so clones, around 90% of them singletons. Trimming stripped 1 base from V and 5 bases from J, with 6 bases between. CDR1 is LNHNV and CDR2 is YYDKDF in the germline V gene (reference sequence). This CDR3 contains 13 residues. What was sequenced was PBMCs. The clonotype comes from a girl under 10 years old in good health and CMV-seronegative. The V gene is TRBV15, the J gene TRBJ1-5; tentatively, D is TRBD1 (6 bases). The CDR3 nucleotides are TGTGCCACCAGCAGAGGACAGGATCAGCCCCAGCATTTT. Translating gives CATSRGQDQPQHF.